This TCR beta chain was identified during a study of memory B cells and T cells in multiple sclerosis. V lost 5 bases and J lost 1, with 14 bases in between. Per the germline V gene, CDR1 is SEHNR and CDR2 is FQNEAQ (reference sequence). The length of the CDR3 is 15 residues. Clones were read by immunoSEQ multiplex PCR, and TCRdb kept only the in-frame ones, dropping some. The sample carries roughly 14,000 clones, about 70% recorded once. Points from the study as a whole: Compartments had unequal clone-set sizes, affecting shared clonotype counts.

A note on this clone: Its specificity is unknown.

Material: memory (CD45RO+) CD4+ T cells from blood. This receptor was taken from a human donor with multiple sclerosis. The rearrangement uses TRBV7-9 and TRBJ1-1; D is uncertain. In nucleotides, the CDR3 is TGTGCCAGCAGCGCCCAATCCCTGAGGAACACTGAAGCTTTCTTT. This gives the protein CASSAQSLRNTEAFF.